This T cell receptor beta chain is drawn from a study of T cells in Graves' hyperthyroidism and ophthalmopathy. General study points: Most thyroid clonotypes that were expanded above 0.001 also turned up in blood.

TCR beta CDR3 sequences were amplified from RNA transcripts. HTBI primers were the set used in a first-round RT-PCR of the TCR CDR3. TCRdb re-derived calls from the multiplex PCR reads in MiXCR, one entry per CDR3 protein. Of some 210,000 distinct CDR3 sequences listed, approximately 17% are singletons. V shed 5 bases and J shed 5 bases, with 18 bases lying between them. From germline, CDR1 is SEHNR and CDR2 FQNEAQ (reference sequence). The CDR3 consists of 15 residues. In this sample, this clonotype turned up a few times. Its cognate antigen is unknown. The sequencing sample was made of blood. The clonotype comes from a man in his fifties with Graves' hyperthyroidism. The rearrangement uses TRBV7-9 and TRBJ2-5, with D perhaps TRBD1 (6 bases). The CDR3 here is CASSRSRLQGETQYF. CDR3 DNA: TGTGCCAGCAGCCGGTCACGTCTCCAGGGGGAGACCCAGTACTTC.